The entry below describes one T cell receptor (beta chain). Antigen unknown. The data were produced by immunoSEQ multiplex PCR, yet TCRdb's version contains in-frame clones alone and is incomplete. The profile shows 12,000 or so clones, approximately 90% of them singletons. This specimen comes from a study of tumor-infiltrating lymphocytes in localized non-small cell lung cancer. Findings and limits, study-wide: IM1 and IM2 tumors showed no difference in T-cell fraction.

V lost 1 base and J lost 6, with 4 bases in between. The CDR3 covers 12 residues. The germline V gene has CDR1 MGHRA and CDR2 YSYEKL. Material for sequencing was lung tumor tissue. The chain uses TRBV4-1 and TRBJ1-3; D remains ambiguous. This TCR was sampled from a human donor with non-small cell lung cancer. CDR3 in DNA: TGCGCCAGCAGCCAAGTGGAAAACACCATATATTTT. Encoded protein: CASSQVENTIYF.